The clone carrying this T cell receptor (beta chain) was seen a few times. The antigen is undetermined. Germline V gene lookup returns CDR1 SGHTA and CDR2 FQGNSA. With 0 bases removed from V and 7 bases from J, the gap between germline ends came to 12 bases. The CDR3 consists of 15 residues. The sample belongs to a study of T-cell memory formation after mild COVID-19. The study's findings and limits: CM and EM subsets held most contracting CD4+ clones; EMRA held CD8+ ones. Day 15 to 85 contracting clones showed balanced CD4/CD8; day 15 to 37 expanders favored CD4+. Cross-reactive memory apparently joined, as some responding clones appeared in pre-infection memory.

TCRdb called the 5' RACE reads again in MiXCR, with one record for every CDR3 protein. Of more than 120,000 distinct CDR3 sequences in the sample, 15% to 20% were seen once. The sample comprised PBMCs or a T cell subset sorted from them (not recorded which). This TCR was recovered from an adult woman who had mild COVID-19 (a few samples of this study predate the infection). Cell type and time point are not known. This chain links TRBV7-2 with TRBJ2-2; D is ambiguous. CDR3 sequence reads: CASSLAGKRNGELFF. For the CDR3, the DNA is TGTGCCAGCAGCTTAGCGGGAAAAAGGAACGGGGAGCTGTTTTTT.